This TCR beta chain was recorded in a study of T cells in Graves' hyperthyroidism and ophthalmopathy. About the study: Peripheral blood sampling occurred at initial diagnosis, before any treatment. Findings of the study overall: Ophthalmopathy got predicted by the model a median about six months before its onset.

V gave up 3 bases and J gave up 1 base, with 15 bases separating them. The V gene's germline CDR1 is SNHLY and CDR2 FYNNEI. CDR3 length equals 16 residues. Each patient was aged 18 to 65 and had newly diagnosed hyperthyroidism of under 2 months' duration. Exclusion of a patient resulted from uncontrolled infection, other autoimmune disease, pregnancy or lactation. Amplified TCR beta CDR3 regions came from RNA transcripts. HTBI primers were used for first-round RT-PCR of the TCR CDR3. One entry per CDR3 protein, called by TCRdb with MiXCR from the multiplex PCR reads. The table shows nearly 600,000 distinct CDR3 sequences, with more than 11% occurring only once. This clonotype showed up many times. What it binds is unknown.

The specimen was blood. The V gene is TRBV2, the J gene TRBJ2-5; a possible D gene is TRBD2 (6 bases). The receptor was derived from a woman aged 25 to 45 with Graves' hyperthyroidism that later progressed to Graves' ophthalmopathy. CDR3 region: CASSDALATIQETQYF. CDR3 DNA: TGTGCCAGCAGTGATGCTCTAGCGACGATCCAAGAGACCCAGTACTTC.